The rows below give T cell receptor beta chains drawn from one sample of a study of CD4 T cells in relation to SARS-CoV-2 and coronaviruses. Antigens for these TCRs are unknown. TCRdb's copy holds only in-frame clones and misses some; the assay was immunoSEQ multiplex PCR. The table has about 21,000 clones, 78% seen once. The source material was CD4+ T cells from PBMCs, cultured in vitro. All receptors come from a human donor in good health. Both conserved end residues are part of each CDR3. The D gene is left open where the match is weak. Clone sizes are given selectively: once, few, many, or a class where the clone is expanded.

D: TRBD1
size: NA
V: TRBV9
J: TRBJ2-1
CDR3: CASSGTTGGAYNEQFF
DNA: TGTGCCAGCAGCGGAACAACAGGGGGCGCTTACAATGAGCAGTTCTTC

D: NA
size: NA
V: TRBV5-1
J: TRBJ1-1
CDR3: CASSSTTGNTEAFF
DNA: TGCGCCAGCAGCTCGACGACAGGTAACACTGAAGCTTTCTTT

D: NA
size: NA
V: TRBV15
J: TRBJ2-3
CDR3: CATSGRTGGGDTQYF
DNA: TGTGCCACCAGCGGACGAACAGGTGGTGGAGATACGCAGTATTTT

D: NA
size: NA
V: TRBV6-6
J: TRBJ2-7
CDR3: CASTPDTTYEQYF
DNA: TGTGCCAGCACGCCGGACACTACCTACGAGCAGTACTTC

D: NA
size: NA
V: TRBV13
J: TRBJ1-5
CDR3: CASSWGTDNQPQHF
DNA: TGTGCCAGCAGTTGGGGGACCGACAATCAGCCCCAGCATTTT

D: TRBD2
size: once
V: TRBV2
J: TRBJ2-1
CDR3: CASSEGTSGRTYNEQFF
DNA: TGTGCCAGCAGTGAAGGGACTAGCGGGAGGACCTACAATGAGCAGTTCTTC

D: NA
size: NA
V: TRBV5-1
J: TRBJ1-4
CDR3: CASSSGRPSGIEKLFF
DNA: TGCGCCAGCAGCTCTGGACGACCAAGCGGGATTGAAAAACTGTTTTTT

D: TRBD1
size: NA
V: TRBV18
J: TRBJ1-1
CDR3: CASSPLDRGPNTEAFF
DNA: TGTGCCAGCTCGCCATTAGACAGGGGTCCGAACACTGAAGCTTTCTTT

D: NA
size: few
V: TRBV18
J: TRBJ1-6
CDR3: CASSRENSPLHF
DNA: TGTGCCAGCTCACGAGAAAATTCACCCCTCCACTTT

D: NA
size: NA
V: TRBV30
J: TRBJ2-1
CDR3: CAWNLEGEQFF
DNA: TGTGCCTGGAACCTTGAGGGTGAGCAGTTCTTC

D: TRBD1
size: NA
V: TRBV18
J: TRBJ1-4
CDR3: CASSPGQELATNEKLFF
DNA: TGTGCCAGCTCACCAGGACAGGAGCTTGCAACTAATGAAAAACTGTTTTTT

D: NA
size: NA
V: TRBV9
J: TRBJ2-7
CDR3: CARGALLVFYEQYF
DNA: TGTGCCAGGGGGGCCTTACTAGTCTTCTACGAGCAGTACTTC

D: TRBD1
size: NA
V: TRBV6-1
J: TRBJ1-5
CDR3: CASSDDRAPQHF
DNA: TGTGCCAGCAGTGACGACAGGGCGCCCCAGCATTTT

D: TRBD2
size: NA
V: TRBV9
J: TRBJ2-3
CDR3: CASSLGLAGGTDTQYF
DNA: TGTGCCAGCAGCCTAGGACTAGCGGGAGGGACAGATACGCAGTATTTT

D: NA
size: NA
V: TRBV15
J: TRBJ1-5
CDR3: CATSRAQGIRNQPQHF
DNA: TGTGCCACCAGCAGAGCTCAGGGGATAAGAAATCAGCCCCAGCATTTT

D: TRBD2
size: NA
V: TRBV9
J: TRBJ2-2
CDR3: CASSVSGLAGFGELFF
DNA: TGTGCCAGCAGCGTATCTGGACTAGCGGGATTTGGGGAGCTGTTTTTT

D: NA
size: NA
V: TRBV7-9
J: TRBJ1-4
CDR3: CASSLFMDSGLKLFF
DNA: TGTGCCAGCAGCTTATTTATGGACAGCGGTCTAAAACTGTTTTTT

D: NA
size: NA
V: TRBV7-2
J: TRBJ1-6
CDR3: CASSLVLGGNSPLHF
DNA: TGTGCCAGCAGCTTAGTCTTGGGGGGGAATTCACCCCTCCACTTT

D: NA
size: NA
V: TRBV6-6
J: TRBJ1-1
CDR3: CASTQPTENTEAFF
DNA: TGTGCCAGCACACAGCCGACAGAGAACACTGAAGCTTTCTTT

D: TRBD1
size: NA
V: TRBV20-1
J: TRBJ2-7
CDR3: CSASGQGAYEQYF
DNA: TGCAGTGCTAGTGGCCAGGGGGCCTACGAGCAGTACTTC

D: NA
size: NA
V: TRBV6-5
J: TRBJ1-1
CDR3: CASVVETEAFF
DNA: TGTGCCAGTGTTGTGGAAACTGAAGCTTTCTTT

D: NA
size: NA
V: TRBV19
J: TRBJ1-5
CDR3: CASSIGPSNQPQHF
DNA: TGTGCCAGTAGTATAGGCCCGAGCAATCAGCCCCAGCATTTT

D: NA
size: NA
V: TRBV19
J: TRBJ1-1
CDR3: CASSILGLGTGVDTEAFF
DNA: TGTGCCAGTAGTATCCTGGGTTTGGGGACGGGGGTCGACACTGAAGCTTTCTTT

D: NA
size: NA
V: TRBV9
J: TRBJ1-2
CDR3: CASSGLGGYTF
DNA: TGTGCCAGCAGCGGCCTGGGGGGCTACACCTTC

D: NA
size: few
V: TRBV30
J: TRBJ1-2
CDR3: CAWMANYGYTF
DNA: TGTGCCTGGATGGCCAACTATGGCTACACCTTC

D: NA
size: once
V: TRBV2
J: TRBJ1-2
CDR3: CASSETAGIGYTF
DNA: TGTGCCAGCAGTGAAACGGCAGGGATCGGCTACACCTTC

D: NA
size: NA
V: TRBV5-1
J: TRBJ2-7
CDR3: CASSPGDTAIEQYF
DNA: TGCGCCAGCAGTCCCGGGGACACGGCTATAGAGCAGTACTTC

D: TRBD2
size: few
V: TRBV4-1
J: TRBJ2-2
CDR3: CASSPREGRAQPGELFF
DNA: TGCGCCAGCAGCCCTCGGGAGGGGAGGGCCCAACCCGGGGAGCTGTTTTTT

D: NA
size: NA
V: TRBV10-1
J: TRBJ2-1
CDR3: CASSEGYEQFF
DNA: TGCGCCAGCAGTGAGGGGTATGAGCAGTTCTTC

D: NA
size: NA
V: TRBV9
J: TRBJ1-2
CDR3: CASSAASANYGYTF
DNA: TGTGCCAGCAGCGCCGCCTCAGCTAACTATGGCTACACCTTC

D: NA
size: NA
V: TRBV14
J: TRBJ2-1
CDR3: CASSNRLQQFF
DNA: TGTGCCAGCAGTAACCGGCTTCAGCAGTTCTTC

D: TRBD1
size: NA
V: TRBV3-1/TRBV3-2
J: TRBJ1-1
CDR3: CASSRGETGAEAFF
DNA: TGTGCCAGCAGTCGAGGGGAGACAGGGGCTGAAGCTTTCTTT

D: NA
size: NA
V: TRBV10-2
J: TRBJ2-7
CDR3: CASRDAGYEQYF
DNA: TGCGCCAGCAGGGACGCAGGCTACGAGCAGTACTTC

D: NA
size: NA
V: TRBV28
J: TRBJ1-1
CDR3: CASTSAEATEAFF
DNA: TGTGCCAGCACCTCCGCGGAGGCCACTGAAGCTTTCTTT

D: NA
size: NA
V: TRBV4-1
J: TRBJ2-2
CDR3: CASSQGGVLVGELFF
DNA: TGCGCCAGCAGCCAAGGGGGGGTCCTGGTCGGGGAGCTGTTTTTT